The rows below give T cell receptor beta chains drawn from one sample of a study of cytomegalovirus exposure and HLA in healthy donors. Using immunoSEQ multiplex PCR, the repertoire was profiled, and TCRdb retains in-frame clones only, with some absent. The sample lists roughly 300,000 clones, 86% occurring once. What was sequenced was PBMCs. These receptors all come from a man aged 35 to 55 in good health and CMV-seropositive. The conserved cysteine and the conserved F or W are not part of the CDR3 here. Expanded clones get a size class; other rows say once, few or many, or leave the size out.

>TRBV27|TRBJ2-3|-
ASSSGYTDTQY
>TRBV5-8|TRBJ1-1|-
ASSLVGGAPEAF
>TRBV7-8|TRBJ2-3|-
ASSAGLAGPDTQY
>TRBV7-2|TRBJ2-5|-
ASSLVRDQETQY
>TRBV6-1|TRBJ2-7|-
ASGEYSYEQY
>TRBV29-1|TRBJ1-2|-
SVDSVAGYT
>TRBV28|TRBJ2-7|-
ASSPADRSSYEQY
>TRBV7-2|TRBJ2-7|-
ASSPRTNAFYEQY
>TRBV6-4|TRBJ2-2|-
ASSEVPAGAGGELF
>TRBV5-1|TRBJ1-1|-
ASRSAGGTEAF
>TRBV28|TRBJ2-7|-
ASSLGLGDYEQY
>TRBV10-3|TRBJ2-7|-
AISELAGGRYEQY
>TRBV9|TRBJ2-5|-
ASSFGTGLETQY
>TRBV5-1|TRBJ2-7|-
ASSLGAQVSYEQY
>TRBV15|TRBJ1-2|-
ATSRDQGDYGYT
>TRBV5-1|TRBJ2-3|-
ASSFSGTGADTQY
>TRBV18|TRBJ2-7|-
ASSPTKGQSREQY
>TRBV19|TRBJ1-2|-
ATSDRHYGYT
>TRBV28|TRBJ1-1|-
ASSLYAGGAF
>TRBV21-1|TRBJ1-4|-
ASQGRGGEKLF
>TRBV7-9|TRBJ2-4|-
ASSFRTSGGAKNIQY
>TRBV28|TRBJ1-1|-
ASSLDGQGAGAEAF
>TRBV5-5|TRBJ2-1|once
ASSFLPGLYNEQF
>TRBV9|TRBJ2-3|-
ASSVGDRGRTDTQY
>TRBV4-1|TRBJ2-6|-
ASSLTGSGANVLT
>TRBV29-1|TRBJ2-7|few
SVAVQTYEQY
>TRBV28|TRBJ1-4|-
ASRPFLGGDEKLF
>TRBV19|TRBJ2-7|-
ASSIVVGEGYEQY
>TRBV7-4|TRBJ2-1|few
ASSLGLEGEQF
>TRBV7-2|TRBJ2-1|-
ASSLGPNSFDEQF
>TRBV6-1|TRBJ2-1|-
ASSETGLYEQF
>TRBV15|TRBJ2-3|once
ATSRDQREGTGDTQY
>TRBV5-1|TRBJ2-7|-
ASSLAGTGFN
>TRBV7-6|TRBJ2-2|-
ASSPGQFTGELF